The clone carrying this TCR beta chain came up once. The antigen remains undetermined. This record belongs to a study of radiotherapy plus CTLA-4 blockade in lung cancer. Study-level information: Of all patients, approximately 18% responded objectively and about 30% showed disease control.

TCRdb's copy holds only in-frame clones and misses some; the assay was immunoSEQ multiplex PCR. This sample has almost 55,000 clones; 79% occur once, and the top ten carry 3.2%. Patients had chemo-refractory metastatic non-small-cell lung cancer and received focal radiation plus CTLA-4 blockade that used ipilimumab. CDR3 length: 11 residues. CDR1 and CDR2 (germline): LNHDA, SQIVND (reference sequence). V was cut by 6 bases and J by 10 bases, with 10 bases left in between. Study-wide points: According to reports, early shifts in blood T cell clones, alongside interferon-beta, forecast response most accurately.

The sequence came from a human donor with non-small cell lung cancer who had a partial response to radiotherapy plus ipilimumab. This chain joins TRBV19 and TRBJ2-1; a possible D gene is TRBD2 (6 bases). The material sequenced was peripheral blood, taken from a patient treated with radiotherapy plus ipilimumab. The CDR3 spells CASRFGREQFF. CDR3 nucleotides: TGTGCCAGTAGATTTGGGAGGGAGCAGTTCTTC.